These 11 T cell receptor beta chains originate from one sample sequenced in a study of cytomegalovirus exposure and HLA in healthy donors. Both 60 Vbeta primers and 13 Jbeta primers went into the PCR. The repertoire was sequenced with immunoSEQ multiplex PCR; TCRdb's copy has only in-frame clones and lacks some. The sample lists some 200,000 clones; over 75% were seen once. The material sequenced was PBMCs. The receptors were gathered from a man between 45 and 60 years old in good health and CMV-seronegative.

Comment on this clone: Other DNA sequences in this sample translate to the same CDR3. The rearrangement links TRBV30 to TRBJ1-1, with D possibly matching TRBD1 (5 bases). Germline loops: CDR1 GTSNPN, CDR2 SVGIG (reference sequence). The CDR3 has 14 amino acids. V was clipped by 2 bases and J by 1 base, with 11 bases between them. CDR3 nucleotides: TGTGCCTGGAGTTCTGGGGCACCGAACACTGAAGCTTTCTTT. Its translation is CAWSSGAPNTEAFF.

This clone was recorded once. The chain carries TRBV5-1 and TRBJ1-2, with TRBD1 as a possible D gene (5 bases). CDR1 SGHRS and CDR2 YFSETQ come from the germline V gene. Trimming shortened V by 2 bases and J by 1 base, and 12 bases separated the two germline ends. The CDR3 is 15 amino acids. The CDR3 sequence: CASSFGRAVNYGYTF. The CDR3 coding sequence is TGCGCCAGCAGCTTCGGCAGGGCCGTTAACTATGGCTACACCTTC.

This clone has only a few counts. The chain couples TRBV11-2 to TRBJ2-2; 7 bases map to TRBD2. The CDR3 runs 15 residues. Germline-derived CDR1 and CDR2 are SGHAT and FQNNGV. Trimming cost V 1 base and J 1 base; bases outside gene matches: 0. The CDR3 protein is CASSLAGGNTGELFF. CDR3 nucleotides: TGTGCCAGCAGCTTAGCGGGGGGGAACACCGGGGAGCTGTTTTTT.

The CDR3 loop reads CASSRSGGWYGGTEAFF. The CDR3 coding sequence is TGTGCCAGCAGCCGGTCAGGGGGCTGGTACGGCGGGACTGAAGCTTTCTTT. The V call is TRBV5-8, the J call TRBJ1-1, with TRBD1 matching 8 bases. V was pared by 4 bases and J by 5 bases, with 16 bases of the junction left unmatched. The CDR3 runs 17 residues. Germline values: CDR1 SGHTS, CDR2 YDEGEE.

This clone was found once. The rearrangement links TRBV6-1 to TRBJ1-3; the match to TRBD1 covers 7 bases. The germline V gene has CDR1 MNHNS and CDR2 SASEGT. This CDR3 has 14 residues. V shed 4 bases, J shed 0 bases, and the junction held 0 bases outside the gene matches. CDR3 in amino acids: CASSGQGSGNTIYF. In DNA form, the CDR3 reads TGTGCCAGCAGTGGACAGGGCTCTGGAAACACCATATATTTT.

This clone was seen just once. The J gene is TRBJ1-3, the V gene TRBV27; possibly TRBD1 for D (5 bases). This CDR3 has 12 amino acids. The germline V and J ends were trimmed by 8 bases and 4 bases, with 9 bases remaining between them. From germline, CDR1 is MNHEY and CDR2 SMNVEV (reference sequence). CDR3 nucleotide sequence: TGTGCCAGCGGACGACAGGGAAACACCATATATTTT. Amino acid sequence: CASGRQGNTIYF.

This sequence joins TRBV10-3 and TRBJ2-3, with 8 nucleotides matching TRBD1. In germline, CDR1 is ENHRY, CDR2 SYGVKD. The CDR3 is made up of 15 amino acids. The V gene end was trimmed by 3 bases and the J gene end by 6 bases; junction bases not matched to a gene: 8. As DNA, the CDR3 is TGTGCCATCAGTGATGGGGCAGGGGGCGGGGATACGCAGTATTTT. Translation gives CAISDGAGGGDTQYF.

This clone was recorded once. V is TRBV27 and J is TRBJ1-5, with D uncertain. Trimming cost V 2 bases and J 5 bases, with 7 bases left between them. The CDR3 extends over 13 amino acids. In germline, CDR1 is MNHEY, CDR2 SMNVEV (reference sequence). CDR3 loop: CASSLGRDQPQHF. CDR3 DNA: TGTGCCAGCAGTTTAGGTCGAGATCAGCCCCAGCATTTT.

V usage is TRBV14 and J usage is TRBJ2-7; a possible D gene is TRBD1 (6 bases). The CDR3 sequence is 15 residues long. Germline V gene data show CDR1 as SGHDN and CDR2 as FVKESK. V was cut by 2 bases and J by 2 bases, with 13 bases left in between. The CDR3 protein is CASSQRSTGPYEQYF. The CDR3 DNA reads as TGTGCCAGCAGCCAAAGATCGACAGGACCCTACGAGCAGTACTTC. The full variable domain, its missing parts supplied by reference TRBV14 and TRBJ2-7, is EAGVTQFPSHSVIEKGQTVTLRCDPISGHDNLYWYRRVMGKEIKFLLHFVKESKQDESGMPNNRFLAERTGGTYSTLKVQPAELEDSGVYFCASSQRSTGPYEQYFGPGTRLTVT.

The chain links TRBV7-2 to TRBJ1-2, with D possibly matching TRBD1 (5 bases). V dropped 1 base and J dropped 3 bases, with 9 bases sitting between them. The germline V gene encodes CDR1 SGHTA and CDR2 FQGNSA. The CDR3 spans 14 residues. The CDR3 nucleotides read TGTGCCAGCAGCTTAGGCCAGACAGACTATGGCTACACCTTC. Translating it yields CASSLGQTDYGYTF.

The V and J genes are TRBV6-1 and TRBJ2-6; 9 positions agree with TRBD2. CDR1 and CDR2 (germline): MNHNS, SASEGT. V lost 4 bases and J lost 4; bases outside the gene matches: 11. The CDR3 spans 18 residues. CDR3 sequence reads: CASSAWVAGGPGANVLTF. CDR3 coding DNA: TGTGCCAGCAGTGCCTGGGTCGCGGGGGGGCCCGGGGCCAACGTCCTGACTTTC.